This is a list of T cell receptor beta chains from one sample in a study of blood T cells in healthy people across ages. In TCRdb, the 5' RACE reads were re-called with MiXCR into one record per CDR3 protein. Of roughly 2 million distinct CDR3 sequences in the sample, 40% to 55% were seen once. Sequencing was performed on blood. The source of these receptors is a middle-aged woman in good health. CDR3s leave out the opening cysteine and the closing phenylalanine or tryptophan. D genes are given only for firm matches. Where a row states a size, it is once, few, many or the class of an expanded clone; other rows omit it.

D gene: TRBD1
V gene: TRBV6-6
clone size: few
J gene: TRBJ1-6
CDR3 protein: ASTVPRQGGNSPLH

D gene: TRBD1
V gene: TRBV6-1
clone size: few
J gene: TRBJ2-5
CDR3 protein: ASGKGNRGQETQY

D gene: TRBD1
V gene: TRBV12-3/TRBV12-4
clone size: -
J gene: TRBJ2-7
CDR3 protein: ASSGGTGTGYEQY

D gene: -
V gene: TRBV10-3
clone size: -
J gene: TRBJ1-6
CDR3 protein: AIGTREKNSPLH

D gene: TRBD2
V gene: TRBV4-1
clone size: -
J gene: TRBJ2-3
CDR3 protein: ASSLTGTKTDTQY

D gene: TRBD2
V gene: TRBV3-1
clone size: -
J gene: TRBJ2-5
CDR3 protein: ASSQPSGGASEQY

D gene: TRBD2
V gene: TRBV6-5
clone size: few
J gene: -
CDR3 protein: ASSSPGTRGATQY

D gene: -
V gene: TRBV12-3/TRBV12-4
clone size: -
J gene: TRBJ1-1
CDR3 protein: ADQGISTEAF

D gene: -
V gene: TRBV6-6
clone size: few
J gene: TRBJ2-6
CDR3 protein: ATTDSGANVLT

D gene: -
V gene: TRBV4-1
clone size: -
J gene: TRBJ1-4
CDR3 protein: ASSQFDDGIEKLF

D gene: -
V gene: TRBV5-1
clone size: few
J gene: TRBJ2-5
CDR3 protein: ASSRTSNLQETQY

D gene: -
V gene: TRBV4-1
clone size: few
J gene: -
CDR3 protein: ASSQDSGAGLTTQY

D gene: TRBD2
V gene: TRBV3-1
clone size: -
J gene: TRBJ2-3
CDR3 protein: ASSHASGGSTDTQY

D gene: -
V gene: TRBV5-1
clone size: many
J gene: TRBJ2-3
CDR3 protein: ASSLGQTTSTDTQY

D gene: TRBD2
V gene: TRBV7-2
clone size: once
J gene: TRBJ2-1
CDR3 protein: ASSLARTSGSGDEQF

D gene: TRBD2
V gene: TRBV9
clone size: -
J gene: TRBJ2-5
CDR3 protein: ASSDSPSWGLAVQETQY

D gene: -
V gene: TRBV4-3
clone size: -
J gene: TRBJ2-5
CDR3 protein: ASSQEGRGNKGNEQY

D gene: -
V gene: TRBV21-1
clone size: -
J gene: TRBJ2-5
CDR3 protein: ASSKVRTSGGLSKQY

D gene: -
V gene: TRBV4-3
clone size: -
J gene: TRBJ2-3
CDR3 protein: ASSQDTGRAGDTQY

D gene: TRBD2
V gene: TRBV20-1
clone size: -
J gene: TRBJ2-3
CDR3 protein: SRTSGIRTDTQY

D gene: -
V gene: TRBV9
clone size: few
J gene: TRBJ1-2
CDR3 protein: ASSVGGSNYGYT

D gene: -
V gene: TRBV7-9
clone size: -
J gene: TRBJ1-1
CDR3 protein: ASSLGRDGRAF

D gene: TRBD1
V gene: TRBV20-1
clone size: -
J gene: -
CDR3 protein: SARSPTGVLETQY

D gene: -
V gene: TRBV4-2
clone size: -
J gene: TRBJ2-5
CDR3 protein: ASSQALVGTQLNQETQY

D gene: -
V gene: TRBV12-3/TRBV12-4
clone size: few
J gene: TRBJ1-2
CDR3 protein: ASSGQQQLRHPRYT

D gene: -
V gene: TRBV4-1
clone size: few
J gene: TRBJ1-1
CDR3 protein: ASSQDRGMGAF

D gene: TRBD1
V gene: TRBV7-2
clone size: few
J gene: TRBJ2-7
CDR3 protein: ASSFRRDRGSYEQY

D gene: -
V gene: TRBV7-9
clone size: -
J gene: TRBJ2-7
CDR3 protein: ASTKQSAYEQY

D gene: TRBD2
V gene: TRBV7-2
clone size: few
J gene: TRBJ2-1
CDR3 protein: ASSSPGLANNEQF

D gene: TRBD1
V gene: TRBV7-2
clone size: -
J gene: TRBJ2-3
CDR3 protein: ASSRQGKTDTQY

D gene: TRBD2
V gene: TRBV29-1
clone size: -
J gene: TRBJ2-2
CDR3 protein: SVYGTSGGENTGELF

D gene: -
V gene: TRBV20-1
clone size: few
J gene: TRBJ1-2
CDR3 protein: SATPPTGATHGYT

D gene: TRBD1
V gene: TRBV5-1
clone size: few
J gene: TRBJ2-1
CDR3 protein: ASSLAAGTGKGEQF

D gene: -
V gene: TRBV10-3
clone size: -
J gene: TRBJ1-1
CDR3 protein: ATSESAGWKNTEAF

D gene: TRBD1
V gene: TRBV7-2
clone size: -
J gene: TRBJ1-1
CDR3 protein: ASSHRTGDTEAF

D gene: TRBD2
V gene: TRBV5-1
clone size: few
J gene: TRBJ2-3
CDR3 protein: ASSSAGASGDGGTDTQY

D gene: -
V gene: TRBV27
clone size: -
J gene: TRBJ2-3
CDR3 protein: ASSAGRQIFTDTQY